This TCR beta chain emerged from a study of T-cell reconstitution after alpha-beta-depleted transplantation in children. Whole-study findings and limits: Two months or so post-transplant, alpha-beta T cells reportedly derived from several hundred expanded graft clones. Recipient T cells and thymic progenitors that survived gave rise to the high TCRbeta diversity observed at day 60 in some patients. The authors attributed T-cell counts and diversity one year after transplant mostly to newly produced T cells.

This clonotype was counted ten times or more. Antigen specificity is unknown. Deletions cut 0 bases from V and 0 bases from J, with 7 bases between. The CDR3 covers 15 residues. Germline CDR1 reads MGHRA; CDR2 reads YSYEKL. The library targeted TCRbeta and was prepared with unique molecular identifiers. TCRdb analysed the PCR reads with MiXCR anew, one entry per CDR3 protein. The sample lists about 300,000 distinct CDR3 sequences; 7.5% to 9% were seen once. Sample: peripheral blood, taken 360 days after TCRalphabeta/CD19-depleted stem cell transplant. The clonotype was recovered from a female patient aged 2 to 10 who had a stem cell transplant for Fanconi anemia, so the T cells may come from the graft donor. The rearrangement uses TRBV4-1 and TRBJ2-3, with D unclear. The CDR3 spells CASSQDRRSTDTQYF. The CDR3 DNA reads TGCGCCAGCAGCCAAGATAGAAGGAGCACAGATACGCAGTATTTT.